These 5 T cell receptor beta chains were sequenced from one sample in a study of CD8 T cells in ankylosing spondylitis. One entry per CDR3 protein results from TCRdb running MiXCR on the 5' RACE reads. The sample yields around 99,000 distinct CDR3 sequences, about 9% seen once. Sequences were obtained from blood, either unsorted or a sorted T cell fraction (not recorded which). These receptors originate from a male donor with ankylosing spondylitis or in good health (not recorded which).

At least ten counts were recorded for this clonotype. The chain employs TRBV20-1 and TRBJ1-5, with D possibly being TRBD1 (5 bases). V was cut by 0 bases and J by 4 bases, with 19 bases left in between. This CDR3 is built from 17 residues. Germline-derived CDR1 and CDR2 are DFQATT and SNEGSKA (reference sequence). The CDR3 DNA reads as TGCAGTGCTAGAGATGGCCCGGTGCAGGGTTGGAATCAGCCCCAGCATTTT. Its protein is CSARDGPVQGWNQPQHF.

The chain joins TRBV12-3 or TRBV12-4 to TRBJ2-1, with 10 bases matching TRBD1. The CDR3 is 15 residues long. V lost 6 bases, J lost 6 bases, and 8 bases stayed unmatched. CDR3 sequence reads: CASRTGTGDFNEQFF. The CDR3 nucleotides are TGTGCCAGCAGAACCGGGACAGGGGATTTCAATGAGCAGTTCTTC.

This clonotype was counted at least ten times. The DNA for the CDR3 is TGTGCCAGCAGCGTAGGGGACAGCAGGAATGAGCAGTTCTTC. Translating gives CASSVGDSRNEQFF. V usage is TRBV9 and J usage is TRBJ2-1, with 7 bases matching TRBD1. With 0 bases clipped from V and 7 bases from J, the junction kept 4 bases outside the gene matches. Germline V gene sequence: CDR1 SGDLS, CDR2 YYNGEE. CDR3 length: 14 amino acids.

V and J are TRBV25-1 and TRBJ1-4; D uncertain. The V gene lost 3 bases and the J gene lost 3 bases, with 11 bases spanning the gap. Germline CDR1 and CDR2: MGHDK and SYGVNS. The CDR3 sequence is 15 residues long. The CDR3 region is CASSDGSTANEKLFF. The CDR3 DNA reads as TGTGCCAGCAGTGATGGGAGTACTGCTAATGAAAAACTGTTTTTT.

Ten or more counts support this clonotype. The V and J genes are TRBV6-1 and TRBJ2-3, with unresolved D. Trimming shortened V by 6 bases and J by 0 bases, and 13 bases separated the two germline ends. The CDR3 length is 15 residues. Germline lookup yields CDR1 MNHNS and CDR2 SASEGT. The CDR3 DNA is TGTGCCAGCAGCCTCGACGGCAGTAGCACAGATACGCAGTATTTT. Translating it yields CASSLDGSSTDTQYF.